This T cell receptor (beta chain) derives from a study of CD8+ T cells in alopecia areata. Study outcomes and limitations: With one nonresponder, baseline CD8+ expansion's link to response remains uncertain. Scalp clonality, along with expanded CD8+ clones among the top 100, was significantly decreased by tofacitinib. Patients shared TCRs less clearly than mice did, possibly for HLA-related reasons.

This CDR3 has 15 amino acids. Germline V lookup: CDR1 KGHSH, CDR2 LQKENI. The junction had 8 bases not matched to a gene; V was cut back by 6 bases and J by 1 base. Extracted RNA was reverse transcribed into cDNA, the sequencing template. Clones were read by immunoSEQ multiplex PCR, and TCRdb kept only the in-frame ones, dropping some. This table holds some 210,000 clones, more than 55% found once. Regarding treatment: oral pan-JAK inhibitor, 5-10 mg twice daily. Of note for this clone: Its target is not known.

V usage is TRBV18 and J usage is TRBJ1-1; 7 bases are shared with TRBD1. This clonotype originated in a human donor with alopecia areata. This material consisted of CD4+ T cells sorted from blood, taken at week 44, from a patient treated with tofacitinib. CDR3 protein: CASSFGTVPNTEAFF. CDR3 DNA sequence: TGTGCCAGCTCTTTCGGGACAGTCCCGAACACTGAAGCTTTCTTT.